This is a list of T cell receptor beta chains from one sample in a study of blood T cell repertoires in COVID-19. Profiling relied on immunoSEQ multiplex PCR, and the TCRdb table lists in-frame clones only, not all of them. The top ten hold 35% to 55% of the sample, which has about 130,000 clones, 84% seen once. What was sequenced was peripheral blood. These receptors originate from a human donor in a cohort sampled during active COVID-19. The CDR3 runs from the conserved cysteine through the conserved F or W. Each record gives: CDR3 protein, CDR3 DNA, V gene, J gene, D gene, clone size. D genes are given only for firm matches. A clone size is listed for some rows: how often the clone was seen (once, few, many), or a class if it is expanded.

CASSPGGNTEAFF	TGTGCCAGCAGTCCGGGAGGGAACACTGAAGCTTTCTTT	TRBV27	TRBJ1-1	NA	NA
CSAGGDIGQYF	TGCAGTGCTGGGGGGGACATCGGGCAGTACTTC	TRBV20-1	TRBJ2-7	NA	NA
CASSTPGQGGTNSPLHF	TGTGCCAGCAGCACACCGGGACAGGGAGGGACAAATTCACCCCTCCACTTT	TRBV7-9	TRBJ1-6	TRBD1	few
CSALGLEGETQYF	TGCAGCGCCCTGGGACTGGAGGGAGAGACCCAGTACTTC	TRBV29-1	TRBJ2-5	NA	NA
CATSSGGQGLGETQYF	TGTGCCACCAGCAGTGGCGGCCAGGGTCTCGGAGAGACCCAGTACTTC	TRBV15	TRBJ2-5	NA	NA
CASSIQRGSTDTQYF	TGTGCCAGTAGTATCCAGCGGGGGAGCACAGATACGCAGTATTTT	TRBV19	TRBJ2-3	TRBD2	NA
CASSQGTAGNTIYF	TGTGCCAGCAGTCAAGGGACAGCTGGAAACACCATATATTTT	TRBV3-1/TRBV3-2	TRBJ1-3	TRBD1	NA
CASSLVPDRPQETQYF	TGCGCCAGCAGCCTGGTCCCGGACAGGCCTCAAGAGACCCAGTACTTC	TRBV5-1	TRBJ2-5	TRBD1	NA
CASSLGRNTEAFF	TGTGCCAGCAGTCTGGGGCGGAACACTGAAGCTTTCTTT	TRBV27	TRBJ1-1	NA	NA
CASSLARTGVSYGYTF	TGTGCCAGCAGCTTAGCCCGGACAGGGGTAAGCTATGGCTACACCTTC	TRBV7-9	TRBJ1-2	TRBD1	NA
CASSETGDTEAFF	TGTGCCAGCAGCGAAACAGGGGACACTGAAGCTTTCTTT	TRBV5-4	TRBJ1-1	TRBD1	NA
CASSLRGQGSYEQYF	TGTGCCAGCAGCTTAAGGGGACAGGGGTCCTACGAGCAGTACTTC	TRBV7-2	TRBJ2-7	TRBD1	NA
CASSESPGYNEQFF	TGCGCCAGCAGTGAGTCTCCAGGGTACAATGAGCAGTTCTTC	TRBV10-2	TRBJ2-1	NA	NA
CASSQETGTDEKLFF	TGTGCCAGCTCACAAGAGACAGGGACAGATGAAAAACTGTTTTTT	TRBV18	TRBJ1-4	TRBD1	NA
CASSEVAGDYGYTF	TGTGCCAGCAGTGAGGTCGCAGGGGACTATGGCTACACCTTC	TRBV6-4	TRBJ1-2	NA	NA
CASSLIPGTGDSPLHF	TGTGCCAGCAGCTTAATCCCCGGGACAGGGGACTCACCCCTCCACTTT	TRBV7-2	TRBJ1-6	TRBD1	once
CASSLARGIGSPLHF	TGTGCCAGCAGCTTGGCGAGGGGGATCGGTTCACCCCTCCACTTT	TRBV5-5	TRBJ1-6	NA	NA
CASSPRGVGEKLFF	TGTGCCAGCAGCCCAAGGGGTGTTGGTGAAAAACTGTTTTTT	TRBV7-9	TRBJ1-4	NA	NA
CASSLAGQGARYGYTF	TGTGCCAGCAGCCTGGCGGGACAGGGGGCTAGGTATGGCTACACCTTC	TRBV7-9	TRBJ1-2	TRBD1	NA
CASSSISGARGDTQYF	TGTGCCAGCAGTTCTATTAGCGGGGCCCGGGGAGATACGCAGTATTTT	TRBV9	TRBJ2-3	TRBD2	NA
CSASEGAGTDTQYF	TGCAGTGCTAGTGAGGGGGCCGGCACAGATACGCAGTATTTT	TRBV20-1	TRBJ2-3	TRBD1	NA
CASSRRDRGGTQYF	TGTGCCAGCAGCAGAAGGGACAGGGGAGGGACCCAGTACTTC	TRBV7-8	TRBJ2-5	TRBD1	NA
CASSRGDGIYGYTF	TGTGCCAGCAGCCGCGGGGACGGCATCTATGGCTACACCTTC	TRBV28	TRBJ1-2	NA	NA
CASNPSGIVRTFF	TGTGCCAGCAATCCCTCGGGGATCGTAAGAACTTTCTTT	TRBV2	TRBJ1-1	NA	NA
CASSVEDEETQYF	TGTGCCAGCAGTGTGGAGGATGAGGAGACCCAGTACTTC	TRBV2	TRBJ2-5	NA	NA
CASSLAGGRQETQYF	TGTGCCAGCAGCTTAGCAGGGGGTCGCCAAGAGACCCAGTACTTC	TRBV11-3	TRBJ2-5	TRBD1	NA
CASSRGQNDLNEQFF	TGTGCCAGCTCACGCGGACAGAACGATCTCAATGAGCAGTTCTTC	TRBV18	TRBJ2-1	NA	NA
CASSLLMGPNEKLFF	TGTGCCAGCTCACTCTTAATGGGGCCTAATGAAAAACTGTTTTTT	TRBV18	TRBJ1-4	NA	NA
CASSERQGHNEKLFF	TGCGCCAGCAGCGAGAGACAGGGACATAATGAAAAACTGTTTTTT	TRBV4-1	TRBJ1-4	TRBD1	NA
CASSPTDPYEQYF	TGTGCCAGTAGCCCTACAGATCCCTACGAGCAGTACTTC	TRBV19	TRBJ2-7	NA	few
CAWSPGDPSGNTIYF	TGTGCCTGGAGTCCGGGGGATCCCTCTGGAAACACCATATATTTT	TRBV30	TRBJ1-3	NA	NA
CASRQGTDTQYF	TGTGCCAGCAGACAGGGAACAGATACGCAGTATTTT	TRBV3-1/TRBV3-2	TRBJ2-3	NA	once
CSANRGYEAFF	TGCAGCGCAAACAGGGGCTATGAAGCTTTCTTT	TRBV29-1	TRBJ1-1	TRBD1	NA
CASRPAGPSTDTQYF	TGTGCCAGCAGGCCTGCGGGACCTAGCACAGATACGCAGTATTTT	TRBV6-5	TRBJ2-3	NA	NA
CASSLTAGTGANVLTF	TGCGCCAGCAGCTTAACCGCAGGGACTGGGGCCAACGTCCTGACTTTC	TRBV5-1	TRBJ2-6	NA	NA
CASTPTPLGLAGSGELFF	TGTGCCAGCACGCCGACCCCGTTAGGGTTAGCGGGATCCGGGGAGCTGTTTTTT	TRBV13	TRBJ2-2	TRBD2	NA
CASSPTGGETGELFF	TGTGCCAGCAGCCCAACGGGGGGCGAGACCGGGGAGCTGTTTTTT	TRBV27	TRBJ2-2	NA	NA
CASSGTGQNYEQYF	TGTGCCAGTAGTGGAACCGGACAGAACTACGAGCAGTACTTC	TRBV19	TRBJ2-7	NA	once
CASSPTQGNRYGYTF	TGCGCCAGCAGCCCGACACAGGGGAATAGATATGGCTACACCTTC	TRBV5-1	TRBJ1-2	TRBD1	NA
CASSEILAPTGELFF	TGTGCCAGCAGTGAAATCCTAGCGCCTACCGGGGAGCTGTTTTTT	TRBV6-1	TRBJ2-2	NA	many
CASSLGTVNTGELFF	TGTGCCAGCAGCTTAGGGACAGTGAACACCGGGGAGCTGTTTTTT	TRBV7-3	TRBJ2-2	TRBD1	NA
CASSSTGVTGELFF	TGTGCCAGCAGCTCAACAGGGGTCACCGGGGAGCTGTTTTTT	TRBV7-3	TRBJ2-2	TRBD1	few
CASRDRANTGELFF	TGTGCCAGCCGAGACAGGGCGAACACCGGGGAGCTGTTTTTT	TRBV9	TRBJ2-2	TRBD1	NA
CASGGQGDEKLFF	TGTGCCAGCGGAGGACAGGGGGATGAAAAACTGTTTTTT	TRBV2	TRBJ1-4	TRBD1	NA
CATSDSRSNYGYTF	TGTGCCACCAGTGATTCCCGTTCTAACTATGGCTACACCTTC	TRBV24-1	TRBJ1-2	NA	NA
CASSPGTSPGREQFF	TGTGCCAGCAGTCCAGGGACTAGCCCGGGACGCGAGCAGTTCTTC	TRBV27	TRBJ2-1	TRBD2	once